This record concerns one T cell receptor beta chain sequence. This record comes from a study of blood T cell repertoires in COVID-19. Across the study: Samples taken during acute and convalescent COVID-19 were collected in the United States, Italy and Spain. PBMCs, B-cell-depleted T cells, or T cells provided the cDNA or gDNA that made up the material.

Methods used by the authors: Reference gene primer amplification yielded estimated nucleated cell counts. Repertoires were generated with immunoSEQ multiplex PCR, while TCRdb's copy carries only in-frame clones and drops some. Clonal size and the V and J genes are those of that table, whereas D and trimming came from the DNA. Of approximately 290,000 clones listed, about nine tenths are singletons. The germline V gene has CDR1 SGHDT and CDR2 YYEEEE. The germline V and J ends were trimmed by 1 base and 3 bases, with 17 bases remaining between them. This CDR3 contains 16 residues. This TCR was recovered from a woman in her twenties or thirties with COVID-19, enrolled during active disease. The material sequenced was peripheral blood. The V and J genes are TRBV5-6 and TRBJ2-7, with D maybe TRBD2 (7 bases). CDR3 DNA sequence: TGTGCCAGCAGCTTGAAGGGTTCCGGGGGGCACTACGAGCAGTACTTC. Residues: CASSLKGSGGHYEQYF.